A selection of T cell receptor beta chains follows, all from one sample in a study of T cell changes during pregnancy in multiple sclerosis. Profiling relied on immunoSEQ multiplex PCR, and the TCRdb table lists in-frame clones only, not all of them. Of tens of thousands of clones in the sample, about nine tenths were seen once. The sample in question was CD8+ T cells from peripheral blood mononuclear cells, obtained in the second trimester of pregnancy. Source of these receptors: a female donor with multiple sclerosis, enrolled in a pregnancy study. Both conserved end residues are part of each CDR3. D genes are given only for firm matches. For some rows the clone size is stated as once, few or many, or as a class when expanded; others skip it.

size	J	V	D	CDR3	DNA
-	TRBJ2-2	TRBV19	-	CASSLQGWDTGELFF	TGTGCCAGTAGTCTACAGGGATGGGACACCGGGGAGCTGTTTTTT
-	TRBJ2-3	TRBV13	-	CASSHTDTQYF	TGTGCCAGCAGCCACACAGATACGCAGTATTTT
-	TRBJ1-2	TRBV7-9	-	CASSLEVARFGYTF	TGTGCCAGCAGCTTAGAAGTTGCGCGGTTTGGCTACACCTTC
-	TRBJ2-5	TRBV5-6	TRBD2	CASSLPDSGEGGETQYF	TGTGCCAGCAGCTTACCCGATAGCGGGGAAGGGGGAGAGACCCAGTACTTC
-	TRBJ1-2	TRBV19	-	CASGYGYGYTF	TGTGCCAGTGGGTACGGGTATGGCTACACCTTC
-	TRBJ2-7	TRBV6-5	TRBD1	CASSKGRGLYEQYF	TGTGCCAGCAGTAAGGGCAGGGGGCTTTACGAGCAGTACTTC
-	TRBJ2-4	TRBV27	-	CASSLRLAKNIQYF	TGTGCCAGCAGTTTAAGACTAGCCAAAAACATTCAGTACTTC
-	TRBJ2-1	TRBV6-6	-	CASSYSEAEQFF	TGTGCCAGCAGTTACTCGGAGGCTGAGCAGTTCTTC
-	TRBJ1-5	TRBV6-5	TRBD1	CASSYGTGDQPQHF	TGTGCCAGCAGTTACGGGACAGGGGATCAGCCCCAGCATTTT
-	TRBJ2-7	TRBV27	TRBD1	CASSLSADRVYEQYF	TGTGCCAGCAGTTTATCAGCGGACAGGGTCTACGAGCAGTACTTC
-	TRBJ2-7	TRBV5-1	TRBD2	CASRGSGSSYEQYF	TGCGCCAGCCGCGGAAGCGGGAGCTCCTACGAGCAGTACTTC
-	TRBJ2-7	TRBV7-2	TRBD2	CASSLSGGPSYEQYF	TGTGCCAGCAGCCTAAGCGGGGGCCCTTCCTACGAGCAGTACTTC
-	TRBJ2-1	TRBV18	TRBD1	CASSPALGQGNEQFF	TGTGCCAGCTCACCCGCTTTGGGACAGGGAAATGAGCAGTTCTTC
-	TRBJ1-1	TRBV7-9	-	CASSLGGLDTEAFF	TGTGCCAGCAGCTTAGGGGGGCTTGACACTGAAGCTTTCTTT
-	TRBJ2-7	TRBV5-4	TRBD1	CASSLGQGLSYEQYF	TGTGCCAGCAGCCTTGGACAGGGGCTCTCCTACGAGCAGTACTTC
-	TRBJ2-5	TRBV5-4	TRBD2	CASSLTSVETQYF	TGTGCCAGCAGCTTGACTAGCGTTGAGACCCAGTACTTC
once	TRBJ1-2	TRBV6-5	TRBD1	CASSGRGLGDYGYTF	TGTGCCAGCAGTGGCAGGGGGCTCGGCGACTATGGCTACACCTTC
-	TRBJ2-1	TRBV6-5	TRBD2	CASSYPRGSSYNEQFF	TGTGCCAGCAGTTATCCGCGGGGGAGCTCCTACAATGAGCAGTTCTTC
-	TRBJ2-1	TRBV11-3	-	CASSLTAVGPGYNEQFF	TGTGCCAGCAGCTTAACTGCGGTGGGTCCTGGTTACAATGAGCAGTTCTTC
-	TRBJ1-5	TRBV11-2	TRBD1	CASSLGRGKPQHF	TGTGCCAGCAGCTTGGGCAGGGGGAAGCCCCAGCATTTT
-	TRBJ1-3	TRBV10-3	-	CAISEAPSGNTIYF	TGTGCCATCAGTGAGGCGCCGTCAGGAAACACCATATATTTT
-	TRBJ1-2	TRBV4-3	TRBD1	CASSPDRGQDGYTF	TGCGCCAGCAGCCCCGACAGGGGGCAGGATGGCTACACCTTC
-	TRBJ1-4	TRBV5-1	TRBD1	CASSFDRGNEKLFF	TGCGCCAGCAGCTTTGACAGGGGTAATGAAAAACTGTTTTTT
-	TRBJ2-6	TRBV6-1	-	CASTGLLSGANVLTF	TGTGCCAGCACCGGACTGCTCTCTGGGGCCAACGTCCTGACTTTC
-	TRBJ1-1	TRBV6-6	-	CASERGNAEAFF	TGTGCCAGCGAGAGAGGGAACGCTGAAGCTTTCTTT
-	TRBJ2-1	TRBV7-8	-	CASSPNEVGGYNEQFF	TGTGCCAGCAGCCCCAACGAGGTTGGTGGCTACAATGAGCAGTTCTTC
-	TRBJ2-5	TRBV7-2	-	CASSAQGLGALETQYF	TGTGCCAGCAGCGCCCAAGGCCTAGGGGCCCTAGAGACCCAGTACTTC
-	TRBJ2-2	TRBV6-4	TRBD2	CASSDLAGTNTGELFF	TGTGCCAGCAGTGATTTAGCGGGAACGAACACCGGGGAGCTGTTTTTT
-	TRBJ2-2	TRBV27	-	CASSERPTGELFF	TGTGCCAGCAGCGAGCGTCCCACCGGGGAGCTGTTTTTT
once	TRBJ2-7	TRBV5-6	-	CASSLESYEQYF	TGTGCCAGCAGCTTAGAGTCCTACGAGCAGTACTTC
-	TRBJ1-1	TRBV9	-	CASSSRQSEAFF	TGTGCCAGCAGCTCCAGACAGTCTGAAGCTTTCTTT
-	TRBJ2-3	TRBV7-9	TRBD2	CASSMSIAGEYGGTDTQYF	TGTGCCAGCAGCATGTCAATAGCGGGGGAATATGGAGGCACAGATACGCAGTATTTT
-	TRBJ1-1	TRBV13	TRBD1	CASTGQGATNTEAFF	TGTGCCAGCACGGGACAGGGGGCGACGAACACTGAAGCTTTCTTT